The 14 T cell receptor beta chains listed next were all sequenced from one sample in a study of shared clonotypes between healthy human individuals. Profiled with immunoSEQ multiplex PCR; TCRdb holds only in-frame clones, not every one. The sample includes a few million clones, more than 80% of them seen just once. Input material: naive CD4+ T cells sorted from blood. Subset defined: CD45RA+ positively selected. Receptors originate from a man aged 18 to 35 in good health.

CDR3 residues: CASSSGQGREGNTEAFF. CDR3 in DNA: TGTGCCAGCAGCTCCGGACAGGGAAGGGAGGGGAACACTGAAGCTTTCTTT. The chain couples TRBV7-9 to TRBJ1-1, with 8 nucleotides matching TRBD1. The CDR3 extends over 17 amino acids. Trimming removed 4 bases from V and 1 base from J; junction bases left unmatched: 11. Per germline, CDR1 SEHNR and CDR2 FQNEAQ (reference sequence). The whole variable domain, remainder taken from reference TRBV7-9 and TRBJ1-1, is DTGVSQNPRHKITKRGQNVTFRCDPISEHNRLYWYRQTLGQGPEFLTYFQNEAQLEKSRLLSDRFSAERPKGSFSTLEIQRTEQGDSAMYLCASSSGQGREGNTEAFFGQGTRLTVV.

J is TRBJ2-3 and V is TRBV7-3; D unresolved. Germline CDR1 and CDR2: SGHTA and FQGTGA. V was shortened by 5 bases and J by 3 bases, with 9 bases between the two germline ends. This CDR3 has 13 residues. CDR3 amino acids: CASSPEQTDTQYF. The CDR3 nucleotides are TGTGCCAGCAGCCCCGAGCAGACAGATACGCAGTATTTT.

V is TRBV25-1 and J is TRBJ2-1; D perhaps matches TRBD1 (5 bases). The V and J ends lost 0 bases and 2 bases respectively, with 11 bases between them. CDR3 length: 16 residues. CDR1 and CDR2 (germline): MGHDK, SYGVNS. The CDR3 sequence is CASSEYDSNPYNEQFF. The DNA for the CDR3 is TGTGCCAGCAGTGAATATGACAGCAACCCCTACAATGAGCAGTTCTTC.

The chain uses TRBV29-1 and TRBJ2-1; tentatively, D is TRBD1 (6 bases). There are 16 residues in the CDR3. V was shortened by 7 bases and J by 0 bases, with 19 bases between the two germline ends. CDR1 SQVTM and CDR2 ANQGSEA come from the germline V gene. In nucleotides, the CDR3 is TGCAGCGCAAACCGGGACAACATAGCCTCCTACAATGAGCAGTTCTTC. This codes for CSANRDNIASYNEQFF.

This chain joins TRBV10-3 and TRBJ1-6; the D is unclear. The germline CDR1 and CDR2 sequences are ENHRY and SYGVKD. The length of the CDR3 is 13 residues. V lost 0 bases, J lost 9 bases, and 6 bases lay in between. This CDR3 reads CAISESEVSPLHF. Written as DNA, the CDR3 is TGTGCCATCAGTGAGTCGGAGGTTTCACCCCTCCACTTT.

J is TRBJ2-1 and V is TRBV7-2; 9 bases map to TRBD2. Per the germline V gene, CDR1 is SGHTA and CDR2 is FQGNSA. The CDR3 is 15 amino acids. The ends lost 2 bases at V and 6 bases at J; junction bases unmatched: 5. The CDR3 spells CASSLSLAGVNEQFF. The CDR3 DNA follows: TGTGCCAGCAGCTTATCGTTAGCGGGAGTCAATGAGCAGTTCTTC.

V gene TRBV29-1 combines with J gene TRBJ2-1; a possible D gene is TRBD1 (6 bases). The V and J ends lost 3 bases and 2 bases respectively, with 17 bases between them. The CDR3 has 16 amino acids. In germline, CDR1 is SQVTM, CDR2 ANQGSEA. Here the CDR3 reads CSVEGMGQGPYNEQFF. The CDR3 nucleotides read TGCAGCGTTGAGGGTATGGGGCAGGGGCCCTACAATGAGCAGTTCTTC.

In its sample, this clone was seen a few times. V is TRBV6-5 and J is TRBJ1-6; D unresolved. Germline V gives CDR1 MNHEY, CDR2 SVGAGI. V was shortened by 8 bases and J by 8 bases, with 16 bases between the two germline ends. This CDR3 region has 14 residues. The CDR3: CASHSTGMDSPLHF. DNA of the CDR3: TGTGCCAGCCACTCAACGGGGATGGATTCACCCCTCCACTTT.

The chain combines TRBV6-6 with TRBJ2-2; 10 bases match TRBD1. The CDR3 consists of 15 residues. V shed 2 bases, J shed 6 bases, and the junction held 3 bases outside the gene matches. CDR1 and CDR2 from the germline V gene are MNHNY and SVGAGI (reference sequence). CDR3 loop: CASSYGTGAPGELFF. CDR3 coding DNA: TGTGCCAGCAGTTACGGGACAGGGGCCCCCGGGGAGCTGTTTTTT.

Only one count was recorded for this clone. This chain links TRBV5-6 with TRBJ2-1; no definite D call. V was trimmed by 0 bases and J by 7 bases, leaving 5 bases between them. This CDR3 has 12 residues. CDR1 is SGHDT, CDR2 YYEEEE, per germline. In DNA, the CDR3 is TGTGCCAGCAGCTTGGTTATTAATGAGCAGTTCTTC. Translated, it gives CASSLVINEQFF.

The chain links TRBV29-1 to TRBJ2-5; tentative D call: TRBD2 (6 bases). The CDR3 contains 16 residues. Trimming stripped 5 bases from V and 2 bases from J, with 21 bases between. Germline V gene lookup returns CDR1 SQVTM and CDR2 ANQGSEA. The CDR3 spells CSVLGLVGGRQETQYF. The DNA for the CDR3 is TGCAGCGTTTTGGGACTTGTCGGCGGGCGGCAAGAGACCCAGTACTTC.

The chain is built from TRBV11-3 and TRBJ2-7, with D possibly TRBD1 on 5 matching bases. The V gene lost 3 bases and the J gene lost 0 bases, with 12 bases spanning the gap. This CDR3 is built from 15 residues. CDR1 and CDR2 (germline): SGHNT, YENEEA. CDR3 region: CASSFGTGYSYEQYF. In DNA, the CDR3 is TGTGCCAGCAGCTTCGGTACAGGATACTCCTACGAGCAGTACTTC.

The rearrangement links TRBV7-2 to TRBJ1-6, with a weak D call TRBD1 (6 bases). The V and J ends lost 5 bases and 9 bases respectively, with 11 bases between them. The CDR3 has 13 residues. Germline lookup yields CDR1 SGHTA and CDR2 FQGNSA. This chain's CDR3 is CASSPGAVSPLHF. The CDR3 nucleotides are TGTGCCAGCAGCCCGGGGGCAGTTTCACCCCTCCACTTT. Full variable domain (outside the CDR3, taken from reference TRBV7-2 and TRBJ1-6): GAGVSQSPSNKVTEKGKDVELRCDPISGHTALYWYRQSLGQGLEFLIYFQGNSAPDKSGLPSDRFSAERTGGSVSTLTIQRTQQEDSAVYLCASSPGAVSPLHFGNGTRLTVT.

The chain links TRBV9 to TRBJ2-5; the D gene is possibly TRBD2 (6 bases). V lost 0 bases to trimming and J lost 1 base, with 13 bases between them. Germline V lookup: CDR1 SGDLS, CDR2 YYNGEE. The CDR3 is 16 residues long. CDR3 nucleotides: TGTGCCAGCAGCGTAGGGTTCGGGGGAGCCCAAGAGACCCAGTACTTC. Encoded protein: CASSVGFGGAQETQYF.